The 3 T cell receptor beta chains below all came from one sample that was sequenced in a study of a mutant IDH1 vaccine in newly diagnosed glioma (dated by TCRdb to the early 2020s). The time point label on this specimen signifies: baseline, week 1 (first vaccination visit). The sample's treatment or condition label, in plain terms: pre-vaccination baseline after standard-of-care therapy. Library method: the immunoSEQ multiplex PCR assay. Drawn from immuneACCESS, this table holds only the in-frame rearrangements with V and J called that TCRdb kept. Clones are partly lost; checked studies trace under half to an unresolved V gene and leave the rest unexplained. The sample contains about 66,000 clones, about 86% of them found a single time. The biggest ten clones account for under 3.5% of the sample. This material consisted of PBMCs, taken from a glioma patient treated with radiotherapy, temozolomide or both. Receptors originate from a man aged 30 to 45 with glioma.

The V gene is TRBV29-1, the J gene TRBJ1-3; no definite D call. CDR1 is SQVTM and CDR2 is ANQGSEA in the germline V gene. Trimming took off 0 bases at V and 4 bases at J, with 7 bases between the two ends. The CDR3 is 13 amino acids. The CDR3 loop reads CSVEDLPGNTIYF. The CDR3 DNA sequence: TGCAGCGTTGAAGACCTACCGGGAAACACCATATATTTT.

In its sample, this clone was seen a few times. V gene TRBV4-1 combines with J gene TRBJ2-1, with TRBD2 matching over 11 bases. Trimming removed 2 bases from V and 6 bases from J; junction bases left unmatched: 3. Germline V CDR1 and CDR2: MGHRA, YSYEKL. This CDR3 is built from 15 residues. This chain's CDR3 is CASSQTSGGRNEQFF. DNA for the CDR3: TGCGCCAGCAGCCAAACTAGCGGGGGTCGCAATGAGCAGTTCTTC.

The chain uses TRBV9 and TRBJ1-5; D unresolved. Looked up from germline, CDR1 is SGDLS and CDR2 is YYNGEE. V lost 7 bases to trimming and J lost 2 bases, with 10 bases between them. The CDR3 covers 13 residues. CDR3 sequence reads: CASGKLGNQPQHF. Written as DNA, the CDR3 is TGTGCCAGCGGTAAGCTGGGCAATCAGCCCCAGCATTTT.